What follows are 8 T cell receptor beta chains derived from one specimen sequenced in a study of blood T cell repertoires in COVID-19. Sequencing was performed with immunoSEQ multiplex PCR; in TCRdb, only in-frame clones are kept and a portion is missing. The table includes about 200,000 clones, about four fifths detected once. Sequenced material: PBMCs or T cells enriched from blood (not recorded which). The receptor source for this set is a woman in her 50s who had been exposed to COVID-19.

CDR3 residues: CASSPTRGLGNTIYF. The CDR3 DNA reads TGTGCCAGCAGTCCCACCAGGGGGCTCGGAAACACCATATATTTT. The chain carries TRBV28 and TRBJ1-3; 8 bases agree with TRBD1. The CDR3 is 15 amino acids. Germline V lookup: CDR1 MDHEN, CDR2 SYDVKM. The junction had 7 bases not matched to a gene; V was cut back by 5 bases and J by 4 bases.

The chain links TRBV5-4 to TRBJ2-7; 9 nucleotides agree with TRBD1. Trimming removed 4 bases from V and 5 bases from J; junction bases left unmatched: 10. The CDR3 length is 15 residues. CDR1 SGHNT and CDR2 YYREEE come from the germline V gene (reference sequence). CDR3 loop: CASSPAGTGTHEQYF. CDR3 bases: TGTGCCAGCAGCCCGGCCGGGACAGGGACCCACGAGCAGTACTTC.

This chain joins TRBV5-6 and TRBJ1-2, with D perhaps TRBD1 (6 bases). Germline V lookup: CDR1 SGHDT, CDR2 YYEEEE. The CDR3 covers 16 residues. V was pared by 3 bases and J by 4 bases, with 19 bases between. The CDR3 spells CASSSSGGARGYGYTF. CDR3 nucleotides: TGTGCCAGCAGCTCCTCCGGGGGGGCGAGAGGCTATGGCTACACCTTC.

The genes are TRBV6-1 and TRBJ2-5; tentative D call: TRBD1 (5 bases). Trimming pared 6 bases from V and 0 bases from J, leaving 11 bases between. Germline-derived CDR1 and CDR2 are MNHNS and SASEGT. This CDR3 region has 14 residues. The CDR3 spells CASRSPDNQETQYF. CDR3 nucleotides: TGTGCCAGCAGGTCACCGGACAACCAAGAGACCCAGTACTTC.

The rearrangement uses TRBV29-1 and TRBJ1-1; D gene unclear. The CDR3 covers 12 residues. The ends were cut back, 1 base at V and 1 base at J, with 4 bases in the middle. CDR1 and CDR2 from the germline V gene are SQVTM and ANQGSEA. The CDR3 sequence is CSVEVRNTEAFF. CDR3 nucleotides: TGCAGCGTTGAAGTCAGGAACACTGAAGCTTTCTTT.

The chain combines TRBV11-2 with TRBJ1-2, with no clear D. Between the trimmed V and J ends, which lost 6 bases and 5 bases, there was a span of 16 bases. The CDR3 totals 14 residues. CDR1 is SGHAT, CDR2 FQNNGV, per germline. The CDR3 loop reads CASRDAADPYGYTF. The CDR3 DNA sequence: TGTGCCAGCAGAGACGCGGCAGACCCTTATGGCTACACCTTC.

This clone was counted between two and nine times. The CDR3 nucleotides read TGTGCCAGCAGCTTCCGACAAGGGGCCGCTTTCTTT. Translated, it gives CASSFRQGAAFF. The chain employs TRBV7-2 and TRBJ1-1, with D possibly TRBD1 on 5 matching bases. Germline lookup yields CDR1 SGHTA and CDR2 FQGNSA. The CDR3 consists of 12 residues. Trimming pared 3 bases from V and 11 bases from J, leaving 13 bases between. The variable domain in full, with the rest retrieved from reference TRBV7-2 and TRBJ1-1, is GAGVSQSPSNKVTEKGKDVELRCDPISGHTALYWYRQSLGQGLEFLIYFQGNSAPDKSGLPSDRFSAERTGGSVSTLTIQRTQQEDSAVYLCASSFRQGAAFFGQGTRLTVV.

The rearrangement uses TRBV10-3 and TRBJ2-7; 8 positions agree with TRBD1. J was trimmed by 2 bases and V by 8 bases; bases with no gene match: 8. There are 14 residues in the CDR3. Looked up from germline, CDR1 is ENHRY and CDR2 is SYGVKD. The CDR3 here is CAISVGQDPYEQYF. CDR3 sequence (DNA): TGTGCCATCTCCGTGGGACAGGACCCCTACGAGCAGTACTTC.